The T cell receptor beta chain described here comes from a study of molecular identifiers for immune sequencing clone quantification. Overall study: Replicates split RNA from about 20,000 or 100,000 naive CD8 cells five ways, and the researchers sequenced four portions.

This clonotype showed up many times. A CD8+CD4-CCR7+CD45RA+ gate was used to sort naive CD8 T cells. MiXCR, applied by TCRdb to the PCR reads, yields one record per CDR3 protein. Of 35,000 or so distinct CDR3 sequences listed, 15% to 20% are singletons. The source is a human donor in good health. Some libraries in this study had Jurkat cell RNA spiked in. Sequencing used naive CD8+ T cells from blood, with Jurkat cell RNA spiked in. Subset noted: FACS-sorted CD8+CD4-CCR7+CD45RA+ naive T cells.

CDR3 coding DNA: TGTGCCAGCAGCTTAGCGGGAGTAGGAACCGGGGAGCTGTTTTTT. This codes for CASSLAGVGTGELFF. The rearrangement joins TRBV7-9 to TRBJ2-2, with a weak D call TRBD2 (5 bases). V shed 0 bases and J shed 5 bases, with 10 bases lying between them. Germline V lookup: CDR1 SEHNR, CDR2 FQNEAQ (reference sequence). There are 15 residues in the CDR3. Full variable domain (missing parts from reference TRBV7-9 and TRBJ2-2): DTGVSQNPRHKITKRGQNVTFRCDPISEHNRLYWYRQTLGQGPEFLTYFQNEAQLEKSRLLSDRFSAERPKGSFSTLEIQRTEQGDSAMYLCASSLAGVGTGELFFGEGSRLTVL.